These 15 T cell receptor beta chains originate from one sample sequenced in a study of beta chain features in type 1 diabetes listed by TCRdb under 2018. Broad study findings and their caveats: Type 1 diabetes patients showed a moderate but significant shortening of TCRB CDR3 length in all four CD4+ subsets.

No antigens are known for them. Receptor libraries were prepared by the immunoSEQ multiplex PCR assay. The High Capacity cDNA Reverse Transcription Kit was used to reverse transcribe all of the isolated RNA, meaning that expressed TCRB transcripts were what got sequenced. In its TCRdb copy, this immuneACCESS table keeps in-frame sequences only and misses some clones. Where compared with another copy, unresolved V genes explain less than half of these, and the others have no known cause. The sample table shows a few hundred thousand clones, and 20% are seen once. Of the sample, approximately 0.029% falls within the top ten clones. The sample consisted of naive CD4+ T cells from blood. Taken with the paper, the label for cell subset or site translates to: true naive CD4+ T cells. The receptors come from a woman aged 40 to 50 with type 1 diabetes.

There are a few counts of this clone. The J gene is TRBJ1-1, the V gene TRBV4-1, with TRBD1 matching over 8 bases. V was pared by 1 base and J by 1 base, with 8 bases of the junction left unmatched. Germline CDR1 reads MGHRA; CDR2 reads YSYEKL. The CDR3 length is 17 residues. The CDR3 DNA is TGCGCCAGCAGCCAAGTTGGGACAGGTCGACGGAACACTGAAGCTTTCTTT. It encodes CASSQVGTGRRNTEAFF.

V usage is TRBV29-1 and J usage is TRBJ2-1; a possible D gene is TRBD1 (5 bases). The germline V and J ends were trimmed by 3 bases and 7 bases, with 13 bases remaining between them. Germline loops: CDR1 SQVTM, CDR2 ANQGSEA. The CDR3 extends over 13 amino acids. The CDR3 sequence is CSVEGQGMNEQFF. The DNA of the CDR3 is TGCAGCGTTGAGGGGCAGGGCATGAATGAGCAGTTCTTC.

This chain joins TRBV18 and TRBJ1-3, with a tentative D call TRBD1 (6 bases). V lost 6 bases and J lost 0, with 15 bases in between. The CDR3 consists of 16 residues. Germline V gives CDR1 KGHSH, CDR2 LQKENI. CDR3: CASSLLQGNSGNTIYF. CDR3 nucleotide sequence: TGTGCCAGCTCGCTCCTACAGGGAAACTCTGGAAACACCATATATTTT.

The CDR3 region is CASSVDGTKGVEQYF. DNA of the CDR3: TGTGCCAGCAGCGTAGACGGCACTAAGGGAGTCGAGCAGTACTTC. This chain links TRBV9 with TRBJ2-7, with a weak D call TRBD2 (5 bases). Germline CDR1 and CDR2: SGDLS and YYNGEE. V shed 0 bases and J shed 6 bases, with 16 bases lying between them. This CDR3 is 15 amino acids long.

This chain links TRBV28 with TRBJ2-7; perhaps TRBD2 as D (6 bases). Germline CDR1 reads MDHEN; CDR2 reads SYDVKM. The CDR3 totals 15 residues. V was shortened by 1 base and J by 6 bases, with 16 bases between the two germline ends. The CDR3 DNA is TGTGCCAGCAGTTTATCGGTTCGCGCCGGGGGCGAGCAGTACTTC. Translated, it gives CASSLSVRAGGEQYF. Combining the CDR3 with reference TRBV28 and TRBJ2-7 gives the whole variable domain DVKVTQSSRYLVKRTGEKVFLECVQDMDHENMFWYRQDPGLGLRLIYFSYDVKMKEKGDIPEGYSVSREKKERFSLILESASTNQTSMYLCASSLSVRAGGEQYFGPGTRLTVT.

The chain links TRBV6-5 to TRBJ2-3, with 7 bases aligning to TRBD1. The V segment lost 6 bases and the J segment 4 bases; nucleotides outside the gene matches: 7. This CDR3 is built from 14 residues. Germline V lookup: CDR1 MNHEY, CDR2 SVGAGI. The CDR3: CASSLTGWADTQYF. In DNA, the CDR3 is TGTGCCAGCAGCCTGACAGGGTGGGCAGATACGCAGTATTTT.

The chain employs TRBV28 and TRBJ2-6, with D perhaps TRBD1 (6 bases). Trimming cost V 6 bases and J 9 bases, with 12 bases left between them. Germline CDR1 reads MDHEN; CDR2 reads SYDVKM. CDR3 length equals 13 residues. DNA for the CDR3: TGTGCCAGCAGAAGACAGGCGGTCAACGTCCTGACTTTC. Translating gives CASRRQAVNVLTF.

There are a few counts of this clone. This chain connects TRBV6-6 to TRBJ2-6; D gene uncertain. Per germline, CDR1 MNHNY and CDR2 SVGAGI (reference sequence). Trimming took 2 bases from V and 0 from J, leaving 8 bases between them. This CDR3 contains 16 residues. The CDR3 region has the DNA TGTGCCAGCAGTTACCCTCTCGTCTCTGGGGCCAACGTCCTGACTTTC. This gives the protein CASSYPLVSGANVLTF.

In this sample, this clone turned up a few times. The genes are TRBV6-5 and TRBJ2-3, with 9 nucleotides matching TRBD2. V shed 2 bases and J 5 bases; nucleotides not matched to a gene: 5. There are 15 residues in the CDR3. Germline V lookup: CDR1 MNHEY, CDR2 SVGAGI. CDR3 sequence (DNA): TGTGCCAGCAGTTACGCGCGGGGGGGCAAAGATACGCAGTATTTT. Amino acids: CASSYARGGKDTQYF.

The chain is built from TRBV5-6 and TRBJ2-1; 10 nucleotides line up with TRBD2. Looked up from germline, CDR1 is SGHDT and CDR2 is YYEEEE. V lost 0 bases and J lost 7; bases outside the gene matches: 7. The length of the CDR3 is 16 residues. CDR3 nucleotides: TGTGCCAGCAGCTTGGCATCTAGCGGGAGAACGAATGAGCAGTTCTTC. Translated: CASSLASSGRTNEQFF.

The chain employs TRBV7-2 and TRBJ2-3; D unresolved. Germline V gene sequence: CDR1 SGHTA, CDR2 FQGNSA. This CDR3 contains 12 residues. The V and J ends lost 2 bases and 5 bases respectively, with 5 bases between them. This chain's CDR3 is CASSLSGDTQYF. The CDR3 DNA sequence: TGTGCCAGCAGCTTATCGGGAGATACGCAGTATTTT.

The rearrangement links TRBV11-2 to TRBJ1-6; 8 positions agree with TRBD1. J gave up 10 bases and V 1 base, and 6 bases lay outside the gene matches. The CDR3 is 15 amino acids. CDR1 and CDR2 from the germline V gene are SGHAT and FQNNGV. The CDR3 here is CASSLAAGGESPLHF. CDR3 coding DNA: TGTGCCAGCAGCTTAGCGGCAGGGGGCGAATCACCCCTCCACTTT.

The V and J genes are TRBV7-2 and TRBJ2-5, with TRBD2 identical over 11 bases. V was clipped by 4 bases and J by 5 bases; unmatched bases: 18. CDR1 is SGHTA, CDR2 FQGNSA, per germline. CDR3 length equals 19 residues. CDR3 sequence: CASSSRGVAGGPNEETQYF. DNA of the CDR3: TGTGCCAGCAGCTCCCGCGGAGTAGCGGGAGGGCCGAACGAGGAGACCCAGTACTTC.

The chain uses TRBV9 and TRBJ2-2, with D possibly TRBD2 on 6 matching bases. CDR1 and CDR2 from the germline V gene are SGDLS and YYNGEE. Trimming took off 4 bases at V and 6 bases at J, with 16 bases between the two ends. The CDR3 totals 15 residues. This CDR3 reads CASSPLTPGAGELFF. The DNA of the CDR3 is TGTGCCAGCAGCCCCCTCACCCCGGGAGCCGGGGAGCTGTTTTTT. The full variable domain, with the rest looked up from reference TRBV9 and TRBJ2-2, is DSGVTQTPKHLITATGQRVTLRCSPRSGDLSVYWYQQSLDQGLQFLIQYYNGEERAKGNILERFSAQQFPDLHSELNLSSLELGDSALYFCASSPLTPGAGELFFGEGSRLTVL.

This chain joins TRBV30 and TRBJ2-1; 7 positions agree with TRBD2. The length of the CDR3 is 14 residues. The V and J ends lost 2 bases and 5 bases, in that order; junction bases with no gene match: 6. The V gene's germline CDR1 is GTSNPN and CDR2 SVGIG (reference sequence). The CDR3 nucleotides are TGTGCCTGGAGTCAAGGGCTAGCGGACAATGAGCAGTTCTTC. It yields the protein CAWSQGLADNEQFF.